These 13 T cell receptor beta chains came from one sample sequenced in a study of blood T cell repertoires in COVID-19 (dated by TCRdb to between 2020 and 2021). Library construction relied on the immunoSEQ multiplex PCR assay. Imported from immuneACCESS, the table was reduced by TCRdb to in-frame sequences with V and J called. These copies leave out some clones; in studies compared against another copy, an unresolved V gene accounts for under half, and the cause of the remainder is not known. The sample has about 250,000 clones on record, around 86% of them singletons. The ten largest clones represent roughly 6.2% of the sample. Input material: peripheral blood. The receptor source for this set is a woman aged 80 or over with COVID-19, enrolled during active disease.

The chain links TRBV6-5 to TRBJ2-7; the D gene is possibly TRBD2 (5 bases). The CDR3 totals 13 residues. V was cut by 6 bases and J by 6 bases, with 15 bases left in between. CDR1 and CDR2 from the germline V gene are MNHEY and SVGAGI. The CDR3 DNA reads TGTGCCAGCAGCCGAGGACCACTAGGCGAGCAGTACGTC. It encodes CASSRGPLGEQYV.

The chain recombines TRBV4-2 with TRBJ2-2; 12 bases map to TRBD1. Germline CDR1 and CDR2: LGHNA and YNFKEQ. There are 17 residues in the CDR3. The V gene end was trimmed by 1 base and the J gene end by 5 bases; junction bases not matched to a gene: 5. The CDR3: CASSQGPGQGATGELFF. The CDR3 DNA is TGTGCCAGCAGCCAAGGGCCGGGACAGGGGGCAACCGGGGAGCTGTTTTTT.

This rearrangement joins TRBV6-6 to TRBJ1-5; D uncertain. The CDR3 sequence is 13 residues long. The germline CDR1 and CDR2 sequences are MNHNY and SVGAGI (reference sequence). V shed 2 bases and J shed 3 bases, with 5 bases lying between them. The CDR3, as DNA: TGTGCCAGCAGTTACCCCTCCAATCAGCCCCAGCATTTT. Translating it yields CASSYPSNQPQHF.

The genes are TRBV15 and TRBJ2-5; TRBD1 matches at 10 bases. The J segment lost 4 bases and the V segment lost 5 bases, leaving 13 bases of the junction unmatched. The CDR3 contains 17 residues. CDR1 is LNHNV, CDR2 YYDKDF, per germline (reference sequence). CDR3: CATSGGQGTRGAETQYF. CDR3 nucleotides: TGTGCCACCAGCGGGGGACAGGGGACCAGGGGAGCAGAGACCCAGTACTTC.

The V gene is TRBV12-5, the J gene TRBJ2-7; D remains ambiguous. V gave up 9 bases and J gave up 2 bases, with 14 bases separating them. CDR3 length: 13 residues. Germline assignment: CDR1 LGHNT and CDR2 FRNRAP. The CDR3 sequence is CARRPERPYEQYV. DNA for the CDR3: TGTGCTAGAAGGCCCGAGAGGCCCTACGAGCAGTACGTC.

V is TRBV7-9 and J is TRBJ1-1; D is perhaps TRBD1 (5 bases). The CDR3 has 14 amino acids. V was pared by 0 bases and J by 10 bases, with 15 bases between. Germline lookup yields CDR1 SEHNR and CDR2 FQNEAQ (reference sequence). The CDR3 DNA sequence: TGTGCCAGCAGCTTAGCGTACGGATTTCAGGGAGCTTTCTTT. This translates into CASSLAYGFQGAFF.

This sequence joins TRBV2 and TRBJ2-3, with a possible D match to TRBD2 (6 bases). CDR3 size: 16 residues. Germline CDR1 and CDR2: SNHLY and FYNNEI. V was cut by 4 bases and J by 1 base, with 15 bases left in between. The CDR3 region has the DNA TGTGCCAGCAGTGTGTCCCGGGACTCGGGCACAGATACGCAGTATTTT. Translated: CASSVSRDSGTDTQYF.

This CDR3 reads CASSTTGSSYNSPLHF. CDR3 coding DNA: TGTGCCAGCAGCACAACAGGGAGCTCCTATAATTCACCCCTCCACTTT. V is TRBV21-1 and J is TRBJ1-6; the table's TRBD1 call for D was not verified on the DNA. TRBV21-1 is a listed pseudogene. The CDR3 consists of 16 residues.

This chain uses TRBV9 with TRBJ1-1; 10 positions match TRBD1. The V gene end was trimmed by 2 bases and the J gene end by 4 bases; junction bases not matched to a gene: 8. This CDR3 has 16 residues. Per the germline V gene, CDR1 is SGDLS and CDR2 is YYNGEE. The CDR3 loop reads CASSVWDRGGSTEAFF. CDR3 DNA sequence: TGTGCCAGCAGCGTCTGGGACAGGGGTGGGAGCACTGAAGCTTTCTTT.

The chain couples TRBV18 to TRBJ2-7; 11 bases are a match to TRBD2. CDR1 is KGHSH, CDR2 LQKENI, per germline. V lost 6 bases to trimming and J lost 0 bases; unmatched junction nucleotides: 4. The CDR3 is 15 amino acids. DNA of the CDR3: TGTGCCAGCTCTCTGGGACTAGCGGACTCCTACGAGCAGTACGTC. Translated, it gives CASSLGLADSYEQYV.

V gene TRBV3-1 (or the pseudogene TRBV3-2) combines with J gene TRBJ1-2, with 7 bases fitting TRBD1. The CDR3 is 15 residues long. CDR1 LGHDT and CDR2 YNNKEL come from the germline V gene (reference sequence). V lost 0 bases and J lost 0; bases outside the gene matches: 1. The CDR3 region has the DNA TGTGCCAGCAGCCAAGAGGGGACAGCTAACTATGGCTACACCTTC. It codes for CASSQEGTANYGYTF.

This chain joins TRBV9 and TRBJ2-1; TRBD2 matches at 7 bases. This CDR3 has 15 residues. CDR1 is SGDLS, CDR2 YYNGEE, per germline. The trim removed 2 bases at V and 2 bases at J, leaving 4 bases unmatched. CDR3 loop: CASSVSGGTYNEQFF. Written as DNA, the CDR3 is TGTGCCAGCAGCGTCTCCGGGGGGACCTACAATGAGCAGTTCTTC.

This clone was recorded once. The chain recombines TRBV6-6 with TRBJ2-3; possible D gene TRBD2, 6 bases. The CDR3 runs 16 residues. CDR1 and CDR2 from the germline V gene are MNHNY and SVGAGI (reference sequence). Trimming took off 4 bases at V and 0 bases at J, with 14 bases between the two ends. CDR3: CASSFRAGPSTDTQYF. CDR3 in DNA: TGTGCCAGCAGTTTTCGTGCGGGGCCAAGCACAGATACGCAGTATTTT.